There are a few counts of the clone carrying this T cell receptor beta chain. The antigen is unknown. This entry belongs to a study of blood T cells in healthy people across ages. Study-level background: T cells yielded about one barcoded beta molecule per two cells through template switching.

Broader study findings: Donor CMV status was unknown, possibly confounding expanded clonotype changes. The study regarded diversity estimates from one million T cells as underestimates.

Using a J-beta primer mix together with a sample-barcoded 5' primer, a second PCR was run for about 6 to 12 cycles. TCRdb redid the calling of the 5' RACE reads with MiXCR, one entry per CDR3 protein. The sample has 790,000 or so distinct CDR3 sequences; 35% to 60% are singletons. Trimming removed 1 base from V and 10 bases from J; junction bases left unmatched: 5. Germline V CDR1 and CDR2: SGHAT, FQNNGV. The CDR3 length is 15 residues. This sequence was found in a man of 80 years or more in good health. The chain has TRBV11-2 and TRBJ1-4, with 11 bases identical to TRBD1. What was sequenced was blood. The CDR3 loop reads CASSLGPGQGGKLFF. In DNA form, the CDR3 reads TGTGCCAGCAGCTTAGGGCCGGGACAGGGGGGAAAACTGTTTTTT. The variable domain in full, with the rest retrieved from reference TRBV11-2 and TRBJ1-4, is EAGVAQSPRYKIIEKRQSVAFWCNPISGHATLYWYQQILGQGPKLLIQFQNNGVVDDSQLPKDRFSAERLKGVDSTLKIQPAKLEDSAVYLCASSLGPGQGGKLFFGSGTQLSVL.